These 8 T cell receptor beta chains were all obtained from the same sample, sequenced in a study of molecular identifiers for immune sequencing clone quantification (dated by TCRdb to the late 2010s). Library method: PCR. Sequencing instrument: NextSeq 500. TCRdb reanalyzed the raw reads on its own, using fastp at Q25 for trimming and MiXCR for clone calling, and kept in-frame beta chains. One record per CDR3 amino acid sequence lists the most common genes and DNA. The sample has around 300,000 distinct CDR3 sequences on record, roughly a quarter of them singletons. Approximately 0.74% of the sample comes from the top ten. Sequences were obtained from naive CD8+ T cells from blood, with Jurkat cell RNA spiked in. Interpreted using the paper, the cell subset or site label stands for: FACS-sorted CD8+CD4-CCR7+CD45RA+ naive T cells. The receptors here all came from a human donor in good health. Some libraries in this study had Jurkat cell RNA spiked in.

The table lists this clonotype with many counts. The chain has TRBV9 and TRBJ2-3; 11 nucleotides align to TRBD1. The trim removed 3 bases at V and 3 bases at J, leaving 6 bases unmatched. The CDR3 loop spans 16 amino acids. Germline V lookup: CDR1 SGDLS, CDR2 YYNGEE. CDR3 sequence reads: CASSAPRDRGTDTQYF. CDR3 coding DNA: TGTGCCAGCAGCGCCCCCAGGGACAGGGGGACAGATACGCAGTATTTT.

Comment on this clonotype: A much bigger clone sits one base away, suggesting this may be a read error. This sequence joins TRBV6-5 and TRBJ1-1; D might be TRBD1 (5 bases). V lost 5 bases and J lost 0, with 10 bases in between. Germline V lookup: CDR1 MNHEY, CDR2 SVGAGI. The CDR3 is 14 amino acids. The CDR3 is CASSPRDLNTEAFF. As DNA, the CDR3 is TGTGCCAGCAGTCCCAGGGACCTGAACACTGAAGCTTTCTTT.

The chain uses TRBV11-3 and TRBJ2-1; 8 nucleotides agree with TRBD2. The V segment lost 5 bases and the J segment 8 bases; nucleotides outside the gene matches: 14. This CDR3 comprises 16 residues. CDR1 is SGHNT and CDR2 is YENEEA in the germline V gene. CDR3 sequence reads: CASSPVDSGILDEQFF. The CDR3 region has the DNA TGTGCCAGCAGCCCTGTGGATAGCGGGATCCTTGATGAGCAGTTCTTC.

Points on this clonotype: It may be a read error: a sequence one base away is much more abundant. This chain joins TRBV7-8 and TRBJ2-1, with D maybe TRBD2 (7 bases). CDR1 is SGHVS, CDR2 FQNEAQ, per germline. The length of the CDR3 is 15 residues. The CDR3 nucleotides read TGTGCCAACAGCTATTCACAGGGAGGGATTAATGAGCAGTTCTTC. Its protein is CANSYSQGGINEQFF.

For the CDR3, the DNA is TGCGCCAGCAGACAGGGTGCTAACACCGGGGAGCTGTTTTTT. It codes for CASRQGANTGELFF. The J gene is TRBJ2-2, the V gene TRBV4-3; D perhaps matches TRBD1 (6 bases). The germline V and J ends were trimmed by 6 bases and 2 bases, with 10 bases remaining between them. Germline CDR1 is LGHNA and CDR2 is YSLEER. The CDR3 spans 14 residues.

In this sample, this clonotype turned up a few times. The gene calls are TRBV16 and TRBJ2-1; 12 bases are shared with TRBD2. The CDR3 is 16 amino acids. With V trimmed by 0 bases and J by 10 bases, 7 bases remained unmatched. Germline V gene lookup returns CDR1 KGHSY and CDR2 FQNENV. CDR3 sequence: CASSQSLASGGGEQFF. CDR3 in DNA: TGTGCCAGCAGCCAATCGTTGGCTAGCGGGGGGGGCGAGCAGTTCTTC. The whole variable domain, filled in from reference TRBV16 and TRBJ2-1, reads GEEVAQTPKHLVRGEGQKAKLYCAPIKGHSYVFWYQQVLKNEFKFLISFQNENVFDETGMPKERFSAKCLPNSPCSLEIQATKLEDSAVYFCASSQSLASGGGEQFFGPGTRLTVL.

This clonotype showed up many times. The chain carries TRBV6-2 or TRBV6-3 and TRBJ2-3, with unresolved D. Between the trimmed V and J ends, which lost 8 bases and 0 bases, there was a span of 15 bases. In germline, CDR1 is MNHEY, CDR2 SVGEGT. This CDR3 has 15 amino acids. CDR3 protein: CASSEVSLSTDTQYF. The CDR3 DNA is TGTGCCAGCTCGGAAGTGTCTCTTAGCACAGATACGCAGTATTTT.

This chain links TRBV28 with TRBJ1-5, with D perhaps matching TRBD1 (5 bases). CDR1 and CDR2 from the germline V gene are MDHEN and SYDVKM. The CDR3 is 14 amino acids. Trimming pared 2 bases from V and 9 bases from J, leaving 14 bases between. CDR3 residues: CASSLGVGRRPQHF. DNA for the CDR3: TGTGCCAGCAGTTTAGGTGTGGGGCGTCGGCCCCAGCATTTT.